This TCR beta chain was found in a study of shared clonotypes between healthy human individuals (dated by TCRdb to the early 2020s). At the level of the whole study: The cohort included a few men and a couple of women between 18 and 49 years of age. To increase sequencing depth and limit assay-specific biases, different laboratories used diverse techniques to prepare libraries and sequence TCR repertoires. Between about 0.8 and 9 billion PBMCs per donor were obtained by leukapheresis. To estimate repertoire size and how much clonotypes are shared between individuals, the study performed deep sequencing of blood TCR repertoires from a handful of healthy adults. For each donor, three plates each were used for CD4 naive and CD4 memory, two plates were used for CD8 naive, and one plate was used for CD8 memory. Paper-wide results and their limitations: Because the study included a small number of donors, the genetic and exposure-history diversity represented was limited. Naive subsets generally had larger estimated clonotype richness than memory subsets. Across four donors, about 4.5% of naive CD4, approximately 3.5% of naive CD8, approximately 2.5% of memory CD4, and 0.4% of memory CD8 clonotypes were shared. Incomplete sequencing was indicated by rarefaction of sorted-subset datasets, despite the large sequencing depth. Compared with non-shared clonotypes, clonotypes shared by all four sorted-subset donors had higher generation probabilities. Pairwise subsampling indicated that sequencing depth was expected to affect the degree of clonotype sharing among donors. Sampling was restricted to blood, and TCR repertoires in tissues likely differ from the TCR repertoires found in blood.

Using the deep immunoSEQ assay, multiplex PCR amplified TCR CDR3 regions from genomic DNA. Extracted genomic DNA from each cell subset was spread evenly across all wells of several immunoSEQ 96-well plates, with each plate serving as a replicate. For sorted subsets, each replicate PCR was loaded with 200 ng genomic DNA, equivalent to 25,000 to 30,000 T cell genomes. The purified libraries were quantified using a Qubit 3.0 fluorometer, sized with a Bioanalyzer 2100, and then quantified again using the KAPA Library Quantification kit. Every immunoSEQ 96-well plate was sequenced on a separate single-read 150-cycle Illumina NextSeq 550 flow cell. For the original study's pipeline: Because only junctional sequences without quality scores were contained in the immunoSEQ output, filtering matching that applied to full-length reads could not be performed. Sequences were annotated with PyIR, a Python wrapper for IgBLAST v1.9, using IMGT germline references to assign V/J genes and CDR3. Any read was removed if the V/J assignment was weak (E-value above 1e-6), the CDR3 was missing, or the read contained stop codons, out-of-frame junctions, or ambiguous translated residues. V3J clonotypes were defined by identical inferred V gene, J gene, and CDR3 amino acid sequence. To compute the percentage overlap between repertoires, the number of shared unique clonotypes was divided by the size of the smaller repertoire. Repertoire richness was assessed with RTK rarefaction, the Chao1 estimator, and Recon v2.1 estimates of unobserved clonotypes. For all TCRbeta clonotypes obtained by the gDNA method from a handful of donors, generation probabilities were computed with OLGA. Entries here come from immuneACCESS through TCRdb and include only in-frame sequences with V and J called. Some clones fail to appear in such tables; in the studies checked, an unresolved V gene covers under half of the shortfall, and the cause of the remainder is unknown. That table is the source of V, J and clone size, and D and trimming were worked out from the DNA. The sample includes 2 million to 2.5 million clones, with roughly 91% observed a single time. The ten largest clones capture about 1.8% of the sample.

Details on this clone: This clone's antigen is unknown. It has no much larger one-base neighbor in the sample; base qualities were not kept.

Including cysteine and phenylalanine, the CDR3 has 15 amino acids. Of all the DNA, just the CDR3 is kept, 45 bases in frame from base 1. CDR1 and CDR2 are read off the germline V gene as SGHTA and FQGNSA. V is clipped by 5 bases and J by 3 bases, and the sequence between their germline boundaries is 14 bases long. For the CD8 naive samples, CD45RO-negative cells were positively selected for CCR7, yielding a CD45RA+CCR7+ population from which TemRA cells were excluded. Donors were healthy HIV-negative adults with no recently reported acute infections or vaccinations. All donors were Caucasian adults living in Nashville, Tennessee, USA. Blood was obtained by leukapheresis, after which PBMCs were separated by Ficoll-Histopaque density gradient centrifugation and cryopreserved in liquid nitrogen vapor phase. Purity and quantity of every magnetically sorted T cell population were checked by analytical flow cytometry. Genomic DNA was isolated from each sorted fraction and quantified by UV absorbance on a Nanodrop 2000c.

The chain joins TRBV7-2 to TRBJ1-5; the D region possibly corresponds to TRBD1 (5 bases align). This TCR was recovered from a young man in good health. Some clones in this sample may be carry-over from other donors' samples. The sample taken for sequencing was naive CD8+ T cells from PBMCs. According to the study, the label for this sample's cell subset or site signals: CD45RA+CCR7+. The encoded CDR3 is CASSRFTGDNQPQHF. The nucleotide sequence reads TGTGCCAGCAGCCGATTCACAGGAGACAATCAGCCCCAGCATTTT.